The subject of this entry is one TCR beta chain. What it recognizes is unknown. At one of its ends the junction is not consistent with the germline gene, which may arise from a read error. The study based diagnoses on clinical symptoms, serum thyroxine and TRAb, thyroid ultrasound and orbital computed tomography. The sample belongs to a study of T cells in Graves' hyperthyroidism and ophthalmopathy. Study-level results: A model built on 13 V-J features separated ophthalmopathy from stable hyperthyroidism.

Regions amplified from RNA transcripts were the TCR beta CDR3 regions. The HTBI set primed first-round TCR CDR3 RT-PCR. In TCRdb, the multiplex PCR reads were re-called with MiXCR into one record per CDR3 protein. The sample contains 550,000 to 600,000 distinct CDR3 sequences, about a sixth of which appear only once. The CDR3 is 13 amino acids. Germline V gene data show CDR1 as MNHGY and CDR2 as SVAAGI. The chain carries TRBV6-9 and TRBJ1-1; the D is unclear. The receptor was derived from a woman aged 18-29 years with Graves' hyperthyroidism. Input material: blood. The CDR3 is CASSLFGNTEDFF. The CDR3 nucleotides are TGTGCCAGCAGTTTATTCGGGAACACTGAAGATTTCTTT.